This T cell receptor beta chain was retrieved from a study of cytomegalovirus exposure and HLA in healthy donors (dated by TCRdb to the late 2010s). The study in broad terms: An earlier analysis of approximately 640 of the donors reported about 250 Gb of sequence data and approximately 110 million unique TCR beta sequences from 150 million to 200 million T cells. Approximately 300 gigabases of sequencing data and tens of millions of unique TCR sequences made up an early release that covered 500 to 700 HLA-typed donors. Among the roughly 390 genotyped donors, 81% belonged to the genetic ancestry cluster associated with self-reported Caucasian donors. The study aimed to test whether signatures of past pathogen exposure could be identified by cataloging public T cell receptors. Using immunosequencing, the study profiled T cell repertoires from about 610 subjects and related those repertoires to cytomegalovirus serostatus. In addition to the first cohort of 650 to 800 subjects, a separate validation cohort of approximately 130 different subjects was used. High-throughput TCR immunosequencing, statistical association of individual TCRs with disease status, and machine learning were combined to predict cytomegalovirus infection status. A later analysis re-examined previously published TCR beta repertoires from about 700 donors and added high-resolution HLA genotyping to investigate patterns of TCR occurrence. Rather than using new phenotypic data, the later analysis identified candidate immune exposures from TCR beta sequences and from how often those sequences occurred across donors. To decide whether each TCR beta V gene segment behaved as functional or pseudogenic, an earlier analysis of approximately 600 of the donors relied on high-throughput TCR beta sequencing. Donor age, sex, ethnicity and CMV serostatus were collected together with the repertoire data. A later genetic analysis took genome-wide SNP genotypes for about 65% of the 666 donors and used that subset as a discovery cohort. Every repertoire in the discovery cohort had been generated on one and the same sequencing platform. Class I and class II HLA loci were covered by the typing at four-digit resolution. The number of typed donors differed by locus: about 629-640 for A, B, C, DRB1 and DQB1; some 500 for DQA1; 600 to 610 for DPA1; and around 490 for DPB1. Because of strong linkage in the cohort, five DR-DQ haplotypes were treated as single units for association and clustering. On average, about 200,000 unique TCR beta nucleotide sequences were sequenced per donor among about 400 genotyped donors of the cohort, with roughly a sixth of those sequences being non-productive. Points the paper makes about the study in general: In a later analysis, TCR association rates were found to vary across HLA loci, with the most associated TCRs seen for DRB1 alleles and the fewest for HLA-C alleles. In a later genetic analysis, a missense DCLRE1C variant was associated with V-gene and J-gene trimming of TCR beta chains, and the association was replicated in an independent cohort. According to a later analysis, parvovirus B19, influenza, CMV and Epstein-Barr virus appeared linked to several top co-occurrence clusters. A further reported finding was that TCR beta sequences accurately predicted the HLA-A and HLA-B alleles for most subjects in the first cohort. A cluster of highly shared sequence variants was judged likely to represent a technical artifact of the sequencing pipeline. Immune exposure information for the cohort was limited to CMV serostatus. Linkage disequilibrium might explain the correlated functional status among segregating V segments, but an unknown experimental factor could not be ruled out. Most TCR sequences were observed very rarely across donors, whereas some public TCRs were present in many individuals. It was suggested by the authors that the approach could potentially be generalized to other disease states and immunological phenotypes. In both the original and validation cohorts, the classifier was reported to diagnose cytomegalovirus status with high specificity and sensitivity. Compared with equally common non-associated chains, HLA-associated TCR beta chains in a later analysis were more clonally expanded and had lower generation probabilities. Presence/absence analyses assumed roughly uniform sequencing depth across donors, an assumption that may not hold. At a false discovery rate of 0.05, a later analysis linked around 15,000 TCR beta sequences to specific HLA alleles. A total of roughly 160 TCR beta chains were listed by the study as associated with cytomegalovirus. Because counts were too low, 15 or so rarely observed V segments, including chromosome 9 orphons, were excluded from the earlier analysis of 587 of the donors. In vitro tests confirmed that a few of the cytomegalovirus-associated TCR beta chains recognize cytomegalovirus antigens. According to a later analysis, most CMV-associated TCR beta chains appeared to be HLA-restricted, and the HLA associations seemed to be driven largely by CMV exposure. Strong co-occurrence of HLA alleles, especially DR and DQ, made assigning TCR associations to individual alleles difficult. HLA typing was unavailable for some donors at each locus, so association tests used only the typed subset. In an earlier analysis of some 550 of the donors, most TCR beta V segments were observed in productive rearrangements about 90% or about 30% of the time, broadly matching IMGT annotations. According to a later genetic analysis, donors in an Asian-associated ancestry cluster had fewer N-insertions in productive TCRs than the roughly 660-donor mean. Only TCR beta chains were sequenced in this cohort, and the absence of alpha or paired-chain data limited detectable features.

Points on this clone: Its antigen specificity is not known. Within one base of it there is no much larger clone, and no base qualities were kept.

The cohort consisted of approximately 670 healthy bone marrow donors. All cohort members were sampled while nominally healthy, although unrecorded immune exposures were likely present. The donor was CMV seronegative and belonged to the group of 352 seronegative cohort members. Every donor gave a peripheral blood sample, and the peripheral blood mononuclear cells from that sample were used for TCR beta sequencing. The Qiagen DNeasy Blood Extraction Kit was used to extract genomic DNA from the blood cell samples. Libraries were made using the immunoSEQ multiplex PCR assay. For the multiplex PCR, a mixture combining 60 forward primers for TCR Vbeta segments and 13 reverse primers for TCR Jbeta segments was used. A multiplex PCR assay on genomic DNA amplified the CDR3 region of rearranged TCR beta genes. The amplified TCR beta libraries were sequenced on the Illumina HiSeq System as 87-base-pair reads. In the original analysis: A later analysis tallied around 87 million unique TCR beta chains across the 666 repertoires, and some 12 million of those chains were shared by two or more donors. A nearest-neighbor algorithm error-corrected the raw reads and collapsed the reads into unique sequences, merging closely related sequences to remove PCR and sequencing errors. To assign V, D and J gene segments, CDR3 sequences were aligned to IMGT reference sequences. For a sequence to be retained, a match of at least six nucleotides to both a V gene segment and a J gene segment was required. Rearrangements were classified as productive when the CDR3 lacked stop codons and remained in frame with V and J, and all other rearrangements were classified as non-productive. CDR3 was defined according to IMGT convention as the region running from the second conserved V-encoded cysteine to the conserved J-encoded phenylalanine. The earlier analysis of approximately 500 of the donors excluded sequences that lacked an unambiguous match to a single V gene segment. An earlier analysis of a few hundred of the donors called V segments functional above 56.7% productive rearrangements and segregating when the between-donor standard deviation exceeded 5%. To diagnose cytomegalovirus status from the catalog of TCR beta chain sequences, a statistical classification framework was built. A later analysis assigned V and J genes by comparing TCR nucleotide sequences with IMGT/GENE-DB human TR gene sequences. Using the TCRdist pipeline, a later analysis assigned CDR3 sequences along with most-parsimonious VDJ recombination scenarios. In a later analysis, each TCR beta chain was defined by its CDR3 amino acid sequence together with its V-gene family, and reads lacking a unique V-gene family were excluded. As a way to deal with suspected cross-contamination and a sequencing artifact, a later analysis dropped over 550 nucleotide sequences that were highly shared and had low generation probability. For each public chain, a later analysis derived a clonal expansion index from normalized ranks of inferred template counts within each repertoire. A later analysis computed generation probabilities with a VDJ recombination model fitted to out-of-frame rearrangements, and checked the results against IGoR. In a later analysis, hypergeometric tests were used to score TCR-TCR, TCR-HLA and TCR-CMV co-occurrence, with a repertoire-size bias correction applied to TCR pairs. In a later analysis, false discovery rates were estimated by permuting HLA or CMV assignments 20 times. In a later analysis, co-occurring TCRs were grouped using DBSCAN, and TCRdist sequence similarity was added for clustering within HLA-allele-positive subsets. For co-occurrence clustering, repertoires with fewer than 30,000 or more than 120,000 public chains were excluded, along with roughly five repertoires with anomalous nucleotide sharing. TCRdb holds this immuneACCESS table with in-frame rearrangements only. Some clones are missing; in checked studies, unresolved V genes explain under half, and the rest has no known cause. That table supplies the V and J calls and clone size; D and trimming were determined from the DNA. The sample profile shows 110,000 to 150,000 clones; roughly three quarters of them were found once. The ten largest clones capture more than 0.75% of the sample.

Material: PBMCs. This clonotype was obtained from a man between 18 and 29 years old in good health and CMV-seronegative.

This receptor has the CDR3 CAWGGPGYTF. DNA sequence: TGTGCCTGGGGTGGGCCTGGCTACACCTTC. In this chain, TRBV30 is recombined with TRBJ1-2; no confident D gene assignment can be made. The V and J ends are trimmed by 5 bases and 7 bases, leaving 8 bases between them. Measured from the cysteine to the phenylalanine, the CDR3 is 10 residues long. Only the CDR3 part of the read is kept: 30 bases, read in frame from the first base. Based on the germline V gene (reference sequence), the CDR1 and CDR2 sequences are GTSNPN and SVGIG. Outside the CDR3, residues come from the reference TRBV30 and TRBJ1-2 proteins, so the full variable domain is: SQTIHQWPATLVQPVGSPLSLECTVEGTSNPNLYWYRQAAGRGLQLLFYSVGIGQISSEVPQNLSASRPQDRQFILSSKKLLLSDSGFYLCAWGGPGYTFGSGTRLTVV.